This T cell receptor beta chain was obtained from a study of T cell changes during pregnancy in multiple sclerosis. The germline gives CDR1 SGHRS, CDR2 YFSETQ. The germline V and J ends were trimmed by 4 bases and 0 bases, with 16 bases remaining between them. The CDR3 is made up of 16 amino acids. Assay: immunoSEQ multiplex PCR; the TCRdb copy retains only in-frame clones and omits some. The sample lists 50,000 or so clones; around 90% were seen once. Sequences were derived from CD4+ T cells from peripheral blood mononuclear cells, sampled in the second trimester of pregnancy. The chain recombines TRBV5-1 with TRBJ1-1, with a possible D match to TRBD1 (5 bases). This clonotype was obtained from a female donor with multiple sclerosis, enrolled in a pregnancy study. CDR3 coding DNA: TGCGCCAGCAGCCCGACGACAGTATCCTTGAACACTGAAGCTTTCTTT. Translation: CASSPTTVSLNTEAFF. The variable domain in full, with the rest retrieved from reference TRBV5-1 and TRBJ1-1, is KAGVTQTPRYLIKTRGQQVTLSCSPISGHRSVSWYQQTPGQGLQFLFEYFSETQRNKGNFPGRFSGRQFSNSRSEMNVSTLELGDSALYLCASSPTTVSLNTEAFFGQGTRLTVV.